These 4 T cell receptor beta chains were sequenced from one sample in a study of shared clonotypes between healthy human individuals. Sequencing was performed with immunoSEQ multiplex PCR; in TCRdb, only in-frame clones are kept and a portion is missing. The table includes about 730,000 clones, roughly 72% detected once. Material: memory CD4+ T cells sorted from blood. Subset in this sample: CD45RA-negative fraction. The receptors stem from a woman aged 25 to 39 in good health.

This chain uses TRBV29-1 with TRBJ2-1; 12 nucleotides match TRBD2. The junction had 4 bases not matched to a gene; V was cut back by 4 bases and J by 6 bases. Germline V lookup: CDR1 SQVTM, CDR2 ANQGSEA. The CDR3 totals 14 residues. The CDR3 loop reads CSVGATSGGNEQFF. As DNA, the CDR3 is TGCAGCGTTGGTGCGACTAGCGGGGGCAATGAGCAGTTCTTC.

The rearrangement uses TRBV7-2 and TRBJ2-6; 7 nucleotides match TRBD1. The CDR3 is made up of 15 amino acids. Germline CDR1 SGHTA, CDR2 FQGNSA. J lost 2 bases, V lost 5 bases, and 3 bases had no gene match. The CDR3 loop is CASSETGTGANVLTF. In nucleotides, the CDR3 is TGTGCCAGCAGCGAGACAGGGACTGGGGCCAACGTCCTGACTTTC.

This chain joins TRBV7-2 and TRBJ2-7; D might be TRBD1 (6 bases). Trimming took 4 bases from V and 0 from J, leaving 19 bases between them. The CDR3 covers 17 residues. The germline gives CDR1 SGHTA, CDR2 FQGNSA. This CDR3 reads CASSYQYQSRGSYEQYF. The DNA for the CDR3 is TGTGCCAGCAGCTACCAGTACCAGTCCAGGGGCTCCTACGAGCAGTACTTC.

The gene calls are TRBV5-1 and TRBJ1-2; D is possibly TRBD1 (6 bases). The CDR3 is 14 residues long. The germline V and J ends were trimmed by 5 bases and 8 bases, with 19 bases remaining between them. In germline, CDR1 is SGHRS, CDR2 YFSETQ. The CDR3 is CASRTQGNSDGYTF. CDR3 coding DNA: TGCGCCAGCAGAACCCAGGGGAACAGTGACGGCTACACCTTC.